This is a list of T cell receptor beta chains from one sample in a study of cytomegalovirus exposure and HLA in healthy donors. Profiled with immunoSEQ multiplex PCR; TCRdb holds only in-frame clones, not every one. Of more than 90,000 clones in the sample, 70% were seen once. The specimen was PBMCs. All receptors come from a man younger than 40 in good health and CMV-seropositive. Both conserved end residues are part of each CDR3. Each record gives: D gene, V gene, J gene, clone size, CDR3 DNA, CDR3 protein. A D gene is named only where the DNA matches it firmly. The size entry is marked missing in some rows and otherwise reads once, few, many or a size class.

d_call: TRBD1
v_call: TRBV11-2
j_call: TRBJ1-2
clone_size: .
cdr3_nt: TGTGCCAGCAGCGCGGGCGGACAGGGTGTATATGGCTACACCTTC
cdr3_aa: CASSAGGQGVYGYTF

d_call: .
v_call: TRBV4-3
j_call: TRBJ1-5
clone_size: once
cdr3_nt: TGCGCCAGCAGCCAAGATAAGTTTGGGGGCGCGGGTCAGCCCCAGCATTTT
cdr3_aa: CASSQDKFGGAGQPQHF

d_call: TRBD1
v_call: TRBV27
j_call: TRBJ1-5
clone_size: .
cdr3_nt: TGTGCCAGCAGTTTACGGGTAGGGGGCAGTCAGCCCCAGCATTTT
cdr3_aa: CASSLRVGGSQPQHF

d_call: TRBD1
v_call: TRBV7-9
j_call: TRBJ2-1
clone_size: .
cdr3_nt: TGTGCCAGCACCGTACCGGGACAGGCTAACAATGAGCAGTTCTTC
cdr3_aa: CASTVPGQANNEQFF

d_call: TRBD1
v_call: TRBV7-9
j_call: TRBJ1-4
clone_size: .
cdr3_nt: TGTGCCAGCAGCTCCCGGGACAGGTGGAATGAAAAACTGTTTTTT
cdr3_aa: CASSSRDRWNEKLFF

d_call: .
v_call: TRBV30
j_call: TRBJ2-4
clone_size: .
cdr3_nt: TGTGCCTGGAGTGTGGAGAACATTCAGTACTTC
cdr3_aa: CAWSVENIQYF

d_call: TRBD2
v_call: TRBV5-1
j_call: TRBJ2-5
clone_size: few
cdr3_nt: TGCGCCAGCAGCGAGACCGGGACTAGCGGGGGGCCCTGGTACTTC
cdr3_aa: CASSETGTSGGPWYF

d_call: TRBD1
v_call: TRBV5-1
j_call: TRBJ2-7
clone_size: .
cdr3_nt: TGCGCCAGCAGCCAACAGGGGAGAGGCTACGAGCAGTACTTC
cdr3_aa: CASSQQGRGYEQYF

d_call: TRBD1
v_call: TRBV30
j_call: TRBJ1-3
clone_size: .
cdr3_nt: TGTGCCTGGTCCCCCGGGACAGGGGGCCGAAACACCATATATTTT
cdr3_aa: CAWSPGTGGRNTIYF

d_call: .
v_call: TRBV5-1
j_call: TRBJ2-5
clone_size: .
cdr3_nt: TGCGCCAGCAGCTTAGAGGGGGTGGGGCAAGAGACCCAGTACTTC
cdr3_aa: CASSLEGVGQETQYF

d_call: .
v_call: TRBV18
j_call: TRBJ2-2
clone_size: .
cdr3_nt: TGTGCCAGCTCACCCCGGTCCGGGGTTAACACCGGGGAGCTGTTTTTT
cdr3_aa: CASSPRSGVNTGELFF

d_call: .
v_call: TRBV7-3
j_call: TRBJ2-3
clone_size: .
cdr3_nt: TGTGCCAGCAGTCGTAATCGGGGGGCGATGGGCACAGATACGCAGTATTTT
cdr3_aa: CASSRNRGAMGTDTQYF

d_call: TRBD1
v_call: TRBV19
j_call: TRBJ2-2
clone_size: few
cdr3_nt: TGTGCCAGTACGGACAGGGAATATTCCGGGGAGCTGTTTTTT
cdr3_aa: CASTDREYSGELFF

d_call: .
v_call: TRBV5-1
j_call: TRBJ2-7
clone_size: few
cdr3_nt: TGCGCCAGCAGCTTACTCTCCGGGGAGGTTGTGGTCTTC
cdr3_aa: CASSLLSGEVVVF

d_call: .
v_call: TRBV4-1
j_call: TRBJ2-7
clone_size: once
cdr3_nt: TGCGCCAGCAGCCAAGATCCAGAGGGAGGTAGGGACGAGCAGTACTTC
cdr3_aa: CASSQDPEGGRDEQYF

d_call: .
v_call: TRBV6-1
j_call: TRBJ2-3
clone_size: .
cdr3_nt: TGTGCCAGCAGTGTAGTCGGGGATACGCAGTATTTT
cdr3_aa: CASSVVGDTQYF

d_call: TRBD2
v_call: TRBV4-1
j_call: TRBJ2-1
clone_size: .
cdr3_nt: TGCGCCAGCAGCCAAGAAGAGGGACTAGCGGGGCCCAATGAGCAGTTCTTC
cdr3_aa: CASSQEEGLAGPNEQFF

d_call: .
v_call: TRBV11-2
j_call: TRBJ1-2
clone_size: few
cdr3_nt: TGTGCCAGCAGTCACCAGGGGTATGGCTACACCTTC
cdr3_aa: CASSHQGYGYTF

d_call: TRBD2
v_call: TRBV7-9
j_call: TRBJ2-5
clone_size: .
cdr3_nt: TGTGCCAGCAGCTTAGACGGGCTAGCGGGTTCTCAAGAGACCCAGTACTTC
cdr3_aa: CASSLDGLAGSQETQYF

d_call: TRBD1
v_call: TRBV7-2
j_call: TRBJ2-5
clone_size: .
cdr3_nt: TGTGCCAGCAGCTTACCTGACAGGGGGCAAAAGACCCAGTACTTC
cdr3_aa: CASSLPDRGQKTQYF

d_call: TRBD2
v_call: TRBV5-6
j_call: TRBJ2-3
clone_size: few
cdr3_nt: TGTGCCAGCAGGGGACTAGCGGGGGGTACAGATACGCAGTATTTT
cdr3_aa: CASRGLAGGTDTQYF

d_call: TRBD1
v_call: TRBV11-2
j_call: TRBJ2-7
clone_size: .
cdr3_nt: TGTGCCAGCAGCTACAGGGGCGTCGAATACCCCTACGAGCAGTACTTC
cdr3_aa: CASSYRGVEYPYEQYF

d_call: TRBD1
v_call: TRBV6-5
j_call: TRBJ2-7
clone_size: few
cdr3_nt: TGTGCCAGCAGGGGGACAGGGACCTACGAGCAGTACTTC
cdr3_aa: CASRGTGTYEQYF

d_call: TRBD1
v_call: TRBV7-9
j_call: TRBJ1-2
clone_size: .
cdr3_nt: TGTGCCAGCAGCTCTGGACAGGGGGCGTATGGCTACACCTTC
cdr3_aa: CASSSGQGAYGYTF

d_call: TRBD2
v_call: TRBV7-3
j_call: TRBJ2-3
clone_size: .
cdr3_nt: TGTGCCAGCAGCTTACCGGGGGGGCCTACAGATACGCAGTATTTT
cdr3_aa: CASSLPGGPTDTQYF

d_call: .
v_call: TRBV11-2
j_call: TRBJ2-1
clone_size: .
cdr3_nt: TGTGCCAGCAGCCTCACCCAAGGGCTAGCCGTCTTCAATGAGCAGTTCTTC
cdr3_aa: CASSLTQGLAVFNEQFF

d_call: TRBD1
v_call: TRBV12-5
j_call: TRBJ2-7
clone_size: .
cdr3_nt: TGTGCTAGTGGTCCGACAGGGGGTTATTCCTACGAGCAGTACTTC
cdr3_aa: CASGPTGGYSYEQYF

d_call: .
v_call: TRBV28
j_call: TRBJ1-1
clone_size: .
cdr3_nt: TGTGCCAGCAGTTTTAGTTCCAGGGCGAACACTGAAGCTTTCTTT
cdr3_aa: CASSFSSRANTEAFF

d_call: .
v_call: TRBV19
j_call: TRBJ2-1
clone_size: once
cdr3_nt: TGTGCCAGTAGTATAGTAGTCTCCTCGTGGGCACAGAATGAGCAGTTCTTC
cdr3_aa: CASSIVVSSWAQNEQFF

d_call: .
v_call: TRBV28
j_call: TRBJ2-3
clone_size: few
cdr3_nt: TGTGCCAGCAGTCCCCCATCTGGGGAGAGCACAGATACGCAGTATTTT
cdr3_aa: CASSPPSGESTDTQYF

d_call: .
v_call: TRBV4-1
j_call: TRBJ1-1
clone_size: .
cdr3_nt: TGCGCCAGCAGCCAAGAAGGGCACAGCGGGGGAACTGAAGCTTTCTTT
cdr3_aa: CASSQEGHSGGTEAFF

d_call: .
v_call: TRBV9
j_call: TRBJ1-2
clone_size: .
cdr3_nt: TGTGCCAGCAATAGTCTCGGTGGCTACACCTTC
cdr3_aa: CASNSLGGYTF

d_call: .
v_call: TRBV30
j_call: TRBJ2-6
clone_size: .
cdr3_nt: TGTGCCTGGAGTGCCGCCACAGGGATAGGGACTGGGGCCAACGTCCTGACTTTC
cdr3_aa: CAWSAATGIGTGANVLTF

d_call: .
v_call: TRBV6-6
j_call: TRBJ2-1
clone_size: .
cdr3_nt: TGTGCCAGCAGTTACCCAAACAGGGAATCTAACAATGAGCAGTTCTTC
cdr3_aa: CASSYPNRESNNEQFF

d_call: .
v_call: TRBV18
j_call: TRBJ2-5
clone_size: once
cdr3_nt: TGTGCCAGCTCACCACCAATTCGGGAGACCCAGTACTTC
cdr3_aa: CASSPPIRETQYF

d_call: .
v_call: TRBV27
j_call: TRBJ1-1
clone_size: .
cdr3_nt: TGTGCCAGCAGTTTATACAGGTCTACGAACACTGAAGCTTTCTTT
cdr3_aa: CASSLYRSTNTEAFF

d_call: TRBD2
v_call: TRBV7-3
j_call: TRBJ2-1
clone_size: few
cdr3_nt: TGTGCCAGCAGCTTAATTTCTGTTCACGGACTAGCGGAGGGAAATGAGCAGTTCTTC
cdr3_aa: CASSLISVHGLAEGNEQFF

d_call: .
v_call: TRBV5-1
j_call: TRBJ2-3
clone_size: .
cdr3_nt: TGCGCCAGCAGAGAGTTGGGCACAGATACGCAGTATTTT
cdr3_aa: CASRELGTDTQYF

d_call: .
v_call: TRBV13
j_call: TRBJ2-1
clone_size: .
cdr3_nt: TGTGCCAGCAGCTTAGGCCCTAGCCTGAACAATGAGCAGTTCTTC
cdr3_aa: CASSLGPSLNNEQFF